This T cell receptor (beta chain) was recorded in a study of patients and donors after allogeneic stem cell transplantation. TCRdb called the RT-PCR reads again in MiXCR, with one record for every CDR3 protein. The sample includes 70,000 to 100,000 distinct CDR3 sequences, 5% of them seen just once. Trimming removed 6 bases from V and 3 bases from J, with 13 bases in between. Germline-derived CDR1 and CDR2 are ENHRY and SYGVKD. The CDR3 runs 14 residues. This clonotype showed up many times. V is TRBV10-3 and J is TRBJ2-3; D possibly uses TRBD1 or TRBD2 (6 bases each). The specimen sequenced was blood, either unsorted or a sorted T cell fraction (not recorded which). The receptor's source is a human donor who was either an allogeneic HSCT recipient or a stem cell or donor lymphocyte infusion donor (not recorded which). It is not recorded whose cells these are; they may come from a transplant donor. CDR3 loop: CAIRRGEDTDTQYF. CDR3 in DNA: TGTGCCATCAGGAGGGGGGAGGATACAGATACGCAGTATTTT.